This TCR beta chain originates from a study of T-cell reconstitution after alpha-beta-depleted transplantation in children. Overall study results and limits: Newly produced T cells mostly provided counts and TCRbeta diversity after one year, as hyperexpanded clones declined. Two months or so post-transplant, alpha-beta T cells reportedly derived from several hundred expanded graft clones. Surviving thymic progenitors and recipient T cells were the source of high TCRbeta diversity at day 60 in some patients.

Unique molecular identifiers were incorporated into the prepared TCRbeta library. MiXCR was run by TCRdb on the PCR reads, yielding one entry per CDR3 protein. The table lists just under 350,000 distinct CDR3 sequences, around 15% of them singletons. This clonotype was picked up a small number of times. Antigen specificity is unknown. The sequence came from a male patient between 2 and 15 years old who had a stem cell transplant for acute lymphoblastic leukemia, so the T cells may come from the graft donor. The material sequenced was PBMCs, mostly from graft donor cells, taken 360 days after TCRalphabeta/CD19-depleted stem cell transplant.

In DNA, the CDR3 is TGCAGTGCTAGTTTAGGTCCTTCGTACAATGAGCAGTTCTTC. Translating it yields CSASLGPSYNEQFF. V usage is TRBV20-1 and J usage is TRBJ2-1; D call uncertain. The CDR3 totals 14 residues. Germline-derived CDR1 and CDR2 are DFQATT and SNEGSKA (reference sequence). Trimming stripped 3 bases from V and 4 bases from J, with 13 bases between.